Following are 22 T cell receptor beta chains from one sample sequenced in a study of read filtering for tumor transcriptome and immune sequencing. This library used roughly 400 ng RNA and molecular barcoded adaptors spanning alpha/delta and beta/gamma chains. TCRdb re-derived calls from the reads in MiXCR, one entry per CDR3 protein. This sample has roughly 130,000 distinct CDR3 sequences, with 13% found just once. The sequencing sample was made of a population of CD138-negative cells sorted from bone marrow. The receptors derive from a donor older than 35 with multiple myeloma.

Many counts were recorded for this clonotype. The J gene is TRBJ2-1, the V gene TRBV7-2; a possible D gene is TRBD1 (6 bases). V lost 1 base and J lost 5, with 12 bases in between. This CDR3 has 15 amino acids. Germline-derived CDR1 and CDR2 are SGHTA and FQGNSA. In DNA form, the CDR3 reads TGTGCCAGCAGCTTAGGTCCCGGACAGAACAATGAGCAGTTCTTC. This codes for CASSLGPGQNNEQFF.

On this clonotype: A much larger clone is a single base away; this may be a read error. The V call is TRBV6-2 or TRBV6-3, the J call TRBJ2-2, with a possible D match to TRBD2 (5 bases). This CDR3 comprises 17 residues. The germline V gene has CDR1 MNHEY and CDR2 SVGEGT. The CDR3 DNA is TGTGCCAGCAGTTACTCGAGTTACGGGCCTAACACCGGGGAGCTGCTTTTT. Its protein is CASSYSSYGPNTGELLF.

A few counts support this clonotype. The chain employs TRBV11-2 and TRBJ1-5; D is unclear. The CDR3 runs to 15 residues. V lost 1 base, J lost 1 base, and 8 bases lay in between. The germline CDR1 and CDR2 sequences are SGHAT and FQNNGV. The CDR3 sequence: CASSLAPNSNQPQHF. As DNA, the CDR3 is TGTGCCAGCAGCTTAGCTCCTAACAGCAATCAGCCCCAGCATTTT.

This clonotype was seen ten or more times. In DNA form, the CDR3 reads TGCAGTGCTAGAGCCTTCCTGGTAGGACCCCGGAACACTGAAGCTTTCTTT. This gives the protein CSARAFLVGPRNTEAFF. V gene TRBV20-1 combines with J gene TRBJ1-1; D unresolved. Trimming stripped 1 base from V and 1 base from J, with 19 bases between. The CDR3 contains 17 residues. Germline CDR1 is DFQATT and CDR2 is SNEGSKA (reference sequence).

In this sample, this clonotype turned up a few times. With a much larger clone just one base away, this may be a read error. The V and J genes are TRBV12-3 or TRBV12-4 and TRBJ2-2, with 7 bases matching TRBD2. The CDR3 consists of 15 residues. The CDR3, as DNA: TGTGCCAGCAGTTTCGGCGGGAGCTTAACCGGGGAGCCGTTTTTT. As protein: CASSFGGSLTGEPFF.

As to this clonotype: Since a much larger clone is just one base distant, this may be a read error. Here the CDR3 omits its conserved ending phenylalanine or tryptophan, so a read error is the likely source. The chain carries TRBV29-1 and TRBJ1-5; TRBD1 might be the D (6 bases). Germline V CDR1 and CDR2: SQVTM, ANQGSEA. V gave up 5 bases and J gave up 5 bases, with 13 bases separating them. The CDR3 contains 13 residues. The CDR3 bases are TGCAGCGTTTTAACAGGGCAGGATCAGCCCCAGCATTCT. It yields the protein CSVLTGQDQPQHS.

This clonotype was seen once. A much larger clone lies one base from this, so it may be a read error. V and J are TRBV20-1 and TRBJ2-3, with D possibly matching TRBD2 (5 bases). CDR1 and CDR2 from the germline V gene are DFQATT and SNEGSKA (reference sequence). This CDR3 has 14 amino acids. V was clipped by 4 bases and J by 4 bases, with 15 bases between them. For the CDR3, the DNA is TGCAGTGCTACGGTGAGGTACGGGGCAGATACGCAGTATTTT. It encodes CSATVRYGADTQYF.

This clonotype has only one observation. The gene calls are TRBV29-1 and TRBJ2-7; D uncertain. Trimming stripped 5 bases from V and 5 bases from J, with 10 bases between. CDR1 and CDR2 (germline): SQVTM, ANQGSEA. CDR3 size: 11 residues. Written as DNA, the CDR3 is TGCAGCGTTAATTACGTCGACGAGCAGTACTTC. It encodes CSVNYVDEQYF.

The rearrangement uses TRBV18 and TRBJ2-3, with D perhaps matching TRBD1 (5 bases). This CDR3 contains 14 residues. Looked up from germline, CDR1 is KGHSH and CDR2 is LQKENI. Trimming took 3 bases from V and 4 from J, leaving 11 bases between them. The CDR3 loop is CASSPRQWADTQYF. The CDR3 DNA follows: TGTGCCAGCTCACCTAGACAGTGGGCAGATACGCAGTATTTT.

The table lists this clonotype with many counts. The chain uses TRBV27 and TRBJ1-6, with 8 bases identical to TRBD1. CDR1 is MNHEY and CDR2 is SMNVEV in the germline V gene (reference sequence). The CDR3 spans 15 residues. V lost 5 bases, J lost 8 bases, and 8 bases stayed unmatched. The chain's CDR3 is CASSPSGTGDSPLHF. The CDR3 region has the DNA TGTGCCAGCAGTCCCTCCGGGACAGGAGATTCACCCCTCCACTTT.

This clonotype has a single count. A much larger clone lies a single base off, so this may be a read error. The chain joins TRBV21-1 to TRBJ2-7; whether TRBD1, the table's D call, matches the DNA was not checked. TRBV21-1 is labeled a pseudogene. The CDR3 loop spans 15 amino acids. The DNA of the CDR3 is TGTGCCAGCAGCAAAAGGGACAGCCAGACCTACGAGCAGTACTTC. Its protein product is CASSKRDSQTYEQYF.

This clonotype was seen repeatedly, ten times or more. The V and J genes are TRBV5-3 and TRBJ2-5; tentatively, D is TRBD2 (6 bases). TRBV5-3 is identified as an open reading frame with a role that is uncertain. Trimming took 6 bases from V and 5 from J, leaving 17 bases between them. This CDR3 spans 14 amino acids. CDR3 sequence (DNA): TGTGCCAGAATGGGGGGAATGGACGGGGAGACCCAGTACTTC. This gives the protein CARMGGMDGETQYF.

This clonotype was observed at least ten times. The rearrangement links TRBV9 to TRBJ2-2, with 7 bases aligning to TRBD1. Trimming removed 3 bases from V and 0 bases from J; junction bases left unmatched: 5. This CDR3 comprises 16 residues. Germline V gene data show CDR1 as SGDLS and CDR2 as YYNGEE. The CDR3 DNA is TGTGCCAGCAGCGCGACCGGGACAGCGAACACCGGGGAGCTGTTTTTT. It specifies CASSATGTANTGELFF.

This clonotype was observed at least ten times. The genes are TRBV29-1 and TRBJ1-1; D possibly corresponds to TRBD1 (6 bases). Trimming took off 6 bases at V and 0 bases at J, with 11 bases between the two ends. The length of the CDR3 is 13 residues. CDR1 is SQVTM, CDR2 ANQGSEA, per germline. The CDR3 region is CSVRQAMNTEAFF. CDR3 coding DNA: TGCAGCGTGCGACAGGCCATGAACACTGAAGCTTTCTTT. The whole variable domain, remainder taken from reference TRBV29-1 and TRBJ1-1, is SAVISQKPSRDICQRGTSLTIQCQVDSQVTMMFWYRQQPGQSLTLIATANQGSEATYESGFVIDKFPISRPNLTFSTLTVSNMSPEDSSIYLCSVRQAMNTEAFFGQGTRLTVV.

In this sample, this clonotype turned up many times. This rearrangement joins TRBV20-1 to TRBJ1-1; 11 nucleotides align to TRBD1. The length of the CDR3 is 15 residues. Trimming removed 5 bases from V and 6 bases from J; junction bases left unmatched: 11. CDR1 and CDR2 from the germline V gene are DFQATT and SNEGSKA (reference sequence). Written as DNA, the CDR3 is TGCAGTGCTCCGCGGACAGGGGGCGCGGTGTCTGAAGCTTTCTTT. This sequence encodes CSAPRTGGAVSEAFF.

This clonotype was counted between two and nine times. A much larger clone differs by one base, so this may be a read error. The rearrangement joins TRBV29-1 to TRBJ1-4; unclear D gene. CDR1 and CDR2 (germline): SQVTM, ANQGSEA. This CDR3 is built from 13 residues. CDR3 DNA: TGCAGCGTTCCGGAGGCGTCAAGTGAAAAACTGGTTTTT. Protein sequence: CSVPEASSEKLVF.

This clonotype has just a few counts. The chain is built from TRBV5-6 and TRBJ1-3, with D perhaps matching TRBD1 (5 bases). Deletions cut 1 base from V and 3 bases from J, with 8 bases between. Germline V gives CDR1 SGHDT, CDR2 YYEEEE. This CDR3 has 14 residues. CDR3 in DNA: TGTGCCAGCAGCTTGACAGGAGATGGAAACACCATATATTTT. Translation gives CASSLTGDGNTIYF. Supplemented by reference TRBV5-6 and TRBJ1-3, the full variable domain reads DAGVTQSPTHLIKTRGQQVTLRCSPKSGHDTVSWYQQALGQGPQFIFQYYEEEERQRGNFPDRFSGHQFPNYSSELNVNALLLGDSALYLCASSLTGDGNTIYFGEGSWLTVV.

This clonotype showed up many times. The CDR3 region has the DNA TGCGCCAGCAGCCAAAGGTTGAGGGGGCGCGACAACACCGGGGAGCTGTTTTTT. It encodes CASSQRLRGRDNTGELFF. This chain links TRBV4-1 with TRBJ2-2; TRBD1 agrees at 7 bases. Germline-derived CDR1 and CDR2 are MGHRA and YSYEKL. Germline trimming cut 2 bases from V and 2 bases from J; bases unmatched to any gene: 11. CDR3 length: 18 amino acids.

About this clonotype: A read error may explain this, as a much larger clone is one base away. This chain connects TRBV6-6 to TRBJ2-7, with D perhaps TRBD2 (6 bases). Trimming left V 4 bases short and J 2 bases short, with 18 bases between. Germline-derived CDR1 and CDR2 are MNHNY and SVGAGI (reference sequence). The length of the CDR3 is 16 residues. CDR3 amino acids: CASSSAGRRRTYEQYF. Written as DNA, the CDR3 is TGTGCCAGCAGTTCGGCGGGGCGGAGAAGAACCTACGAGCAGTACTTC.

This clonotype was seen many times. V and J are TRBV18 and TRBJ2-2, with D uncertain. The CDR3 runs to 17 residues. The V and J ends lost 5 bases and 2 bases respectively, with 18 bases between them. Per germline, CDR1 KGHSH and CDR2 LQKENI. Written as DNA, the CDR3 is TGTGCCAGCTCATCTGGAGACACCCCGATAAACACCGGGGAGCTGTTTTTT. Encoded protein: CASSSGDTPINTGELFF.

In its sample, this clonotype was seen many times. This chain connects TRBV29-1 to TRBJ1-1; D is undetermined. With 8 bases removed from V and 3 bases from J, the gap between germline ends came to 25 bases. CDR1 is SQVTM, CDR2 ANQGSEA, per germline. The CDR3 consists of 16 residues. CDR3 bases: TGCAGCACCGGGCCCCCCTGGGAGCATCAGGACACTGAAGCTTTCTTT. Translating gives CSTGPPWEHQDTEAFF.

This clonotype was seen ten or more times. The rearrangement links TRBV9 to TRBJ2-3; TRBD2 aligns across 14 bases. The CDR3 has 20 residues. Germline CDR1 and CDR2: SGDLS and YYNGEE. Germline trimming cut 0 bases from V and 0 bases from J; bases unmatched to any gene: 9. The CDR3 is CASSVGLTSGGATSTDTQYF. The CDR3 DNA reads as TGTGCCAGCAGCGTAGGTCTGACTAGCGGGGGGGCAACTAGCACAGATACGCAGTATTTT.